The 21 T cell receptor beta chains reported below all come from one sample, sequenced in a study of blood T cell repertoires in COVID-19. Produced via immunoSEQ multiplex PCR; TCRdb's table is partial and in-frame only. The sample includes fewer than 300,000 clones, about 89% of them seen just once. Sequencing was carried out using PBMCs or T cells enriched from blood (not recorded which). The receptors were gathered from a man aged 35 to 55 who had recovered from COVID-19.

This chain uses TRBV18 with TRBJ1-1; TRBD1 matches at 7 bases. Trimming removed 1 base from V and 8 bases from J; junction bases left unmatched: 7. The CDR3 totals 14 residues. Germline lookup yields CDR1 KGHSH and CDR2 LQKENI. The CDR3 nucleotides are TGTGCCAGCTCACCACAGGGGGCGAACGCCGAAGCTTTCTTT. Translation: CASSPQGANAEAFF.

This rearrangement joins TRBV5-1 to TRBJ1-4; D remains ambiguous. Germline V gene lookup returns CDR1 SGHRS and CDR2 YFSETQ. This CDR3 is 14 amino acids long. The ends were cut back, 0 bases at V and 6 bases at J, with 9 bases in the middle. DNA for the CDR3: TGCGCCAGCAGCTTGGGTGACTTTGATGAAAAACTGTTTTTT. It yields the protein CASSLGDFDEKLFF.

The V call is TRBV7-3, the J call TRBJ2-3; 7 bases align to TRBD1. This CDR3 is built from 17 residues. The ends lost 0 bases at V and 3 bases at J; junction bases unmatched: 9. CDR1 and CDR2 (germline): SGHTA, FQGTGA. CDR3 in DNA: TGTGCCAGCAGCTTAACGGCGGCAGGGGGTCGTACAGATACGCAGTATTTT. Translating it yields CASSLTAAGGRTDTQYF.

The chain combines TRBV12-3 or TRBV12-4 with TRBJ2-2; a possible D gene is TRBD2 (5 bases). This CDR3 comprises 13 residues. V gave up 2 bases and J gave up 5 bases, with 6 bases separating them. DNA for the CDR3: TGTGCCAGCAGTTTAAGGACTACCGGGGAGCTGTTTTTT. Translated, it gives CASSLRTTGELFF.

The chain combines TRBV7-2 with TRBJ1-5; TRBD1 matches 11 bases. Germline CDR1 and CDR2: SGHTA and FQGNSA. Losses at the gene ends were 5 bases for V and 3 bases for J; bases not matched to a gene: 6. CDR3 length: 16 amino acids. CDR3 amino acids: CASSGGQGGPNQPQHF. The CDR3 region has the DNA TGTGCCAGCAGCGGGGGACAGGGGGGCCCCAATCAGCCCCAGCATTTT. The variable domain in full, with the rest retrieved from reference TRBV7-2 and TRBJ1-5, is GAGVSQSPSNKVTEKGKDVELRCDPISGHTALYWYRQSLGQGLEFLIYFQGNSAPDKSGLPSDRFSAERTGGSVSTLTIQRTQQEDSAVYLCASSGGQGGPNQPQHFGDGTRLSIL.

The genes are TRBV27 and TRBJ1-6; D is perhaps TRBD1 (5 bases). CDR1 is MNHEY and CDR2 is SMNVEV in the germline V gene (reference sequence). Trimming cost V 4 bases and J 9 bases, with 16 bases left between them. The CDR3 consists of 15 residues. The CDR3 protein is CASSSATELSSPLHF. The CDR3 DNA sequence: TGTGCCAGCAGTTCTGCGACAGAACTTTCTTCACCCCTCCACTTT.

This clone was seen once. The chain carries TRBV5-6 and TRBJ1-5; 7 nucleotides line up with TRBD1. Germline V gene lookup returns CDR1 SGHDT and CDR2 YYEEEE. The CDR3 has 17 amino acids. After removal of 2 bases from V and 3 bases from J, the junction contained 11 bases not matched to a gene. CDR3 in DNA: TGTGCCAGCAGCTTAAAATCAGCAGGGGGAATCAATCAGCCCCAGCATTTT. It encodes CASSLKSAGGINQPQHF.

CDR3 amino acids: CASSLAGTGSVYGYTF. As DNA, the CDR3 is TGTGCCAGCAGTCTCGCCGGGACAGGGAGCGTCTATGGCTACACCTTC. This chain connects TRBV6-2 or TRBV6-3 to TRBJ1-2; 9 positions agree with TRBD1. The CDR3 contains 16 residues. Looked up from germline, CDR1 is MNHEY and CDR2 is SVGEGT. Losses at the gene ends were 5 bases for V and 4 bases for J; bases not matched to a gene: 11.

This rearrangement joins TRBV11-3 to TRBJ2-7; TRBD2 might be the D (6 bases). Germline V lookup: CDR1 SGHNT, CDR2 YENEEA. Trimming pared 0 bases from V and 2 bases from J, leaving 23 bases between. The CDR3 runs 19 residues. CDR3 residues: CASSLDLLFGGGATYEQYF. CDR3 in DNA: TGTGCCAGCAGCTTAGATCTTTTATTTGGCGGCGGGGCGACCTACGAGCAGTACTTC.

The rearrangement uses TRBV21-1 and TRBJ1-4. TRBV21-1 is a listed pseudogene. The CDR3 has 14 residues. The DNA for the CDR3 is TGTGCCAGCAGCGTTTGGGGGGAGAGTGAAAAACTGTTTTTT. Protein product: CASSVWGESEKLFF.

The chain has TRBV4-2 and TRBJ2-7, with a tentative D call TRBD2 (5 bases). Germline V gene sequence: CDR1 LGHNA, CDR2 YNFKEQ. The CDR3 totals 12 residues. The ends were cut back, 1 base at V and 7 bases at J, with 8 bases in the middle. As DNA, the CDR3 is TGTGCCAGCAGCCAAGGGGAGCAAGAGCAGTACTTC. It translates to CASSQGEQEQYF.

This chain connects TRBV9 to TRBJ2-1, with D possibly being TRBD2 (7 bases). The length of the CDR3 is 15 residues. V was cut by 0 bases and J by 9 bases, with 16 bases left in between. The germline V gene encodes CDR1 SGDLS and CDR2 YYNGEE. The CDR3: CASSVVRGGGGEQFF. CDR3 coding DNA: TGTGCCAGCAGCGTAGTTCGCGGGGGCGGGGGTGAGCAGTTCTTC.

The chain combines TRBV13 with TRBJ2-3; 7 nucleotides agree with TRBD2. The length of the CDR3 is 13 residues. V gave up 2 bases and J gave up 6 bases; unmatched junction bases: 2. From germline, CDR1 is PRHDT and CDR2 FYEKMQ (reference sequence). CDR3 coding DNA: TGTGCCAGCAGCTTAACACTAGCGGATACGCAGTATTTT. Its protein is CASSLTLADTQYF. The full variable domain, with the rest looked up from reference TRBV13 and TRBJ2-3, is AAGVIQSPRHLIKEKRETATLKCYPIPRHDTVYWYQQGPGQDPQFLISFYEKMQSDKGSIPDRFSAQQFSDYHSELNMSSLELGDSALYFCASSLTLADTQYFGPGTRLTVL.

The genes are TRBV9 and TRBJ2-7; TRBD1 agrees at 9 bases. CDR3 length: 16 amino acids. CDR1 is SGDLS and CDR2 is YYNGEE in the germline V gene. V lost 0 bases and J lost 1; bases outside the gene matches: 5. Here the CDR3 reads CASSVGQGTGSYEQYF. The CDR3 DNA is TGTGCCAGCAGCGTAGGTCAGGGGACAGGGTCCTACGAGCAGTACTTC.

This rearrangement joins TRBV7-9 to TRBJ2-6; the match to TRBD2 covers 9 bases. V was pared by 2 bases and J by 1 base, with 3 bases of the junction left unmatched. The CDR3 is 17 amino acids. The germline V gene encodes CDR1 SEHNR and CDR2 FQNEAQ (reference sequence). For the CDR3, the DNA is TGTGCCAGCAGCTTACGCGGGGGGGATTCTGGGGCCAACGTCCTGACTTTC. Its protein is CASSLRGGDSGANVLTF.

The chain joins TRBV6-2 or TRBV6-3 to TRBJ1-2, with D tentatively TRBD1 (5 bases). Trimming cost V 2 bases and J 4 bases, with 17 bases left between them. Germline values: CDR1 MNHEY, CDR2 SVGEGT. CDR3 length: 16 residues. CDR3 in DNA: TGTGCCAGCAGTTACCCTTCGGAGGGGCCCGCCTATGGCTACACCTTC. Translated, it gives CASSYPSEGPAYGYTF.

The rearrangement uses TRBV19 and TRBJ2-6, with 8 positions matching TRBD1. CDR3 length: 22 amino acids. Germline values: CDR1 LNHDA, CDR2 SQIVND (reference sequence). The CDR3 here is CATADRPGSDRGFSVGANVLTF. The DNA of the CDR3 is TGTGCAACCGCAGATAGACCGGGGTCCGACAGGGGCTTTTCGGTTGGGGCCAACGTCCTGACTTTC.

This clone was seen just once. The chain employs TRBV6-2 or TRBV6-3 and TRBJ2-1; perhaps TRBD1 as D (6 bases). V lost 5 bases, J lost 4 bases, and 9 bases lay in between. The germline CDR1 and CDR2 sequences are MNHEY and SVGEGT. This CDR3 is 13 amino acids long. The CDR3 DNA follows: TGTGCCAGCAGTAAGGACAGATACAATGAGCAGTTCTTC. Protein sequence: CASSKDRYNEQFF.

The V and J genes are TRBV4-1 and TRBJ1-2; TRBD1 matches 7 bases. J gave up 2 bases and V 4 bases, and 4 bases lay outside the gene matches. The CDR3 extends over 14 amino acids. Germline V gene lookup returns CDR1 MGHRA and CDR2 YSYEKL. DNA for the CDR3: TGCGCCAGCAGCCCCTCGACAGGGAACTATGGCTACACCTTC. Protein: CASSPSTGNYGYTF.

The chain joins TRBV11-3 to TRBJ2-5; 7 bases fit TRBD2. The CDR3 loop spans 15 amino acids. Unmatched junction bases numbered 9, after V lost 5 bases and J lost 3 bases. From germline, CDR1 is SGHNT and CDR2 YENEEA. The CDR3 DNA reads as TGTGCCAGCAGCACGGGGGGTCTGACTGAAGAGACCCAGTACTTC. Translated, it gives CASSTGGLTEETQYF.

This clone was seen just once. The CDR3 bases are TGTGCCAGCAGTCCCCGGACCCGGACACTTCGGAGCTCCTATAATTCACCCCTCCACTTT. Amino acids: CASSPRTRTLRSSYNSPLHF. The chain uses TRBV27 and TRBJ1-6, with D tentatively TRBD1 (5 bases). V was trimmed by 5 bases and J by 0 bases, leaving 23 bases between them. Germline V gives CDR1 MNHEY, CDR2 SMNVEV (reference sequence). This CDR3 comprises 20 residues.